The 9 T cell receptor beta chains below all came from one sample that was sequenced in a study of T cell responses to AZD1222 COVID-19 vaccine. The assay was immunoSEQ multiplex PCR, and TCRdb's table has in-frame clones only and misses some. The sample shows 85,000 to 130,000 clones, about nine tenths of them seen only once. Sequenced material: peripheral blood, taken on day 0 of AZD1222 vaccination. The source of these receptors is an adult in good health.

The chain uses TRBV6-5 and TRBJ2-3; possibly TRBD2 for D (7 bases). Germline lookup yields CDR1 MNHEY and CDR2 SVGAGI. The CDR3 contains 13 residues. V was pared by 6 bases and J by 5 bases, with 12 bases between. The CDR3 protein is CASSRGAGDTQYF. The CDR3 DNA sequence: TGTGCCAGCAGCCGGGGGGCCGGAGATACGCAGTATTTT.

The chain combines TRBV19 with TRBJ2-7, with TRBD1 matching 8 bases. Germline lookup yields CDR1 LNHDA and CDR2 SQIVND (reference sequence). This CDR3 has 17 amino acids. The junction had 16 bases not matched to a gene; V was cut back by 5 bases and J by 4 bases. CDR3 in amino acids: CASSPPTRAGGQYEQYF. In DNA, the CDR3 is TGTGCCAGTAGTCCGCCGACGAGGGCAGGGGGCCAGTACGAGCAGTACTTC.

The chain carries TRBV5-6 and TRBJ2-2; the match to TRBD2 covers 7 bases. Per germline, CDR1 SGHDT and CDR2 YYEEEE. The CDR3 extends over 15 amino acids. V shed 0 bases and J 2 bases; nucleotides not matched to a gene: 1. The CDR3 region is CASSLGGGNTGELFF. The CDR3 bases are TGTGCCAGCAGCTTGGGCGGGGGTAACACCGGGGAGCTGTTTTTT.

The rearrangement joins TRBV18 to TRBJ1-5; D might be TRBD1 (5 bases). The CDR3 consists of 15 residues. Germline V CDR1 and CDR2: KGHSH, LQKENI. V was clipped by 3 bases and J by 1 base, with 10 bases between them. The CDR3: CASSPIRQSNQPQHF. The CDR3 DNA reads TGTGCCAGCTCACCTATCCGACAGAGCAATCAGCCCCAGCATTTT.

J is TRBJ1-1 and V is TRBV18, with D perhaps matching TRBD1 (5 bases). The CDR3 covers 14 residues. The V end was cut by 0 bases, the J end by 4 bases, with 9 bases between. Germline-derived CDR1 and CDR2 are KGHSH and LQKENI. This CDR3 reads CASSPPVGGTEAFF. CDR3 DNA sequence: TGTGCCAGCTCACCACCGGTCGGGGGCACTGAAGCTTTCTTT.

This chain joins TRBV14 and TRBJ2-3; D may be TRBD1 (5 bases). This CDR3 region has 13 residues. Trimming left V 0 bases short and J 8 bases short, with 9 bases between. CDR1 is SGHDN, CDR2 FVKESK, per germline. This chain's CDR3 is CASSQDLGATQYF. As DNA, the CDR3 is TGTGCCAGCAGCCAAGATCTTGGGGCTACGCAGTATTTT.

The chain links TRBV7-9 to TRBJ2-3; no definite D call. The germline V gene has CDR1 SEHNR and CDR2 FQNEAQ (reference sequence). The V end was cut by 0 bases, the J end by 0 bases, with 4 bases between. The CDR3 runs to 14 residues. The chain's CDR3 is CASSLAISTDTQYF. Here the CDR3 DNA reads TGTGCCAGCAGCTTAGCGATTAGCACAGATACGCAGTATTTT. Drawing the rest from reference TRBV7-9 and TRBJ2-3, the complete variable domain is DTGVSQNPRHKITKRGQNVTFRCDPISEHNRLYWYRQTLGQGPEFLTYFQNEAQLEKSRLLSDRFSAERPKGSFSTLEIQRTEQGDSAMYLCASSLAISTDTQYFGPGTRLTVL.

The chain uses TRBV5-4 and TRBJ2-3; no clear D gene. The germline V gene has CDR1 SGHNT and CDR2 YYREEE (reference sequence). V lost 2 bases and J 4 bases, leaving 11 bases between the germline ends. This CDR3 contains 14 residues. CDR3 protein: CASSFAAGPDTQYF. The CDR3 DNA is TGTGCCAGCAGCTTTGCGGCAGGCCCAGATACGCAGTATTTT.

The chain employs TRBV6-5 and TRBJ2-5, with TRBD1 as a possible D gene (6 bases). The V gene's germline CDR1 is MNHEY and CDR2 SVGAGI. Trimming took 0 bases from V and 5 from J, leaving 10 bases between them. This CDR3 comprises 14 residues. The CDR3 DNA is TGTGCCAGCAGTTACTCTAGGACAGTTGAGACCCAGTACTTC. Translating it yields CASSYSRTVETQYF.